The 12 T cell receptor beta chains below come from one sample, sequenced in a study of early T cells in non-severe SARS-CoV-2 infection. TCRdb re-called the 5' RACE reads with MiXCR, one entry per CDR3 protein. The table includes about 89,000 distinct CDR3 sequences, about 14% detected once. The sequenced sample was whole blood. Source of these receptors: an adult who was a healthcare worker with PCR-confirmed SARS-CoV-2 infection or an uninfected control (not recorded which).

This clonotype was counted only a few times. The chain couples TRBV15 to TRBJ2-5; no firm D call. Trimming removed 0 bases at V and 4 bases at J, with 6 bases between. Per the germline V gene, CDR1 is LNHNV and CDR2 is YYDKDF (reference sequence). This CDR3 has 13 residues. The CDR3 bases are TGTGCCACCAGCAGAGATCGCGGAGAGACCCAGTACTTC. Protein sequence: CATSRDRGETQYF.

This clonotype was observed a few times. Relative to the germline gene, one junction end is altered; a read error may explain this. The chain employs TRBV20-1 and TRBJ1-1; the D gene is possibly TRBD1 (5 bases). The length of the CDR3 is 15 residues. Looked up from germline, CDR1 is DFQATT and CDR2 is SNEGSKA (reference sequence). Written as DNA, the CDR3 is TGCAGTGCTCCCACCGGGACTCTAAAGGGGTCTGAAGTTTTCTTT. This codes for CSAPTGTLKGSEVFF.

About this clonotype itself: The junction differs from germline at one of its ends, possibly a read error. The J gene is TRBJ2-5, the V gene TRBV7-9; no definite D call. Germline V gene lookup returns CDR1 SEHNR and CDR2 FQNEAQ (reference sequence). CDR3 length: 12 residues. The CDR3 coding sequence is TGTGCCAGTACCTCCTCTGAGGAGTGTGGACACTTC. Translating it yields CASTSSEECGHF.

V is TRBV6-6 and J is TRBJ1-5, with 8 bases fitting TRBD1. The CDR3 spans 15 residues. J lost 4 bases, V lost 6 bases, and 8 bases had no gene match. The germline V gene has CDR1 MNHNY and CDR2 SVGAGI (reference sequence). CDR3 sequence reads: CASRGDRLQNQPQHF. The DNA for the CDR3 is TGTGCCAGCAGGGGGGACAGGCTGCAAAATCAGCCCCAGCATTTT.

The V and J genes are TRBV5-1 and TRBJ1-2; the match to TRBD1 covers 7 bases. Germline CDR1 reads SGHRS; CDR2 reads YFSETQ. CDR3 length: 15 amino acids. V was pared by 1 base and J by 4 bases, with 7 bases of the junction left unmatched. The DNA for the CDR3 is TGCGCCAGCAGCTTGTCCCAGGACAGGTTCTATGGCTACACCTTC. It codes for CASSLSQDRFYGYTF. Complete variable domain (other parts from reference TRBV5-1 and TRBJ1-2): KAGVTQTPRYLIKTRGQQVTLSCSPISGHRSVSWYQQTPGQGLQFLFEYFSETQRNKGNFPGRFSGRQFSNSRSEMNVSTLELGDSALYLCASSLSQDRFYGYTFGSGTRLTVV.

This chain joins TRBV7-8 and TRBJ2-1; TRBD1 or TRBD2 may be the D gene (5 bases each). Germline V gives CDR1 SGHVS, CDR2 FQNEAQ. The germline V and J ends were trimmed by 10 bases and 8 bases, with 24 bases remaining between them. This CDR3 is built from 15 residues. The CDR3 sequence: CATLPPRAGSDEQFF. CDR3 nucleotides: TGTGCCACCTTACCCCCTAGGGCAGGGAGCGATGAGCAGTTCTTC.

This clonotype occurred a few times. This chain links TRBV29-1 with TRBJ2-5; 12 bases align to TRBD2. The CDR3 spans 14 residues. Germline-derived CDR1 and CDR2 are SQVTM and ANQGSEA. With 6 bases clipped from V and 5 bases from J, the junction kept 7 bases outside the gene matches. The CDR3 sequence is CSVKTSGGPETQYF. CDR3 in DNA: TGCAGCGTCAAGACTAGCGGGGGTCCCGAGACCCAGTACTTC.

The chain links TRBV20-1 to TRBJ2-3, with D perhaps matching TRBD1 or TRBD2 (5 bases each). Germline V lookup: CDR1 DFQATT, CDR2 SNEGSKA (reference sequence). V was pared by 6 bases and J by 4 bases, with 17 bases between. The CDR3 covers 14 residues. CDR3 region: CSATFSGRPDTQYF. The DNA of the CDR3 is TGCAGTGCAACTTTCTCGGGGCGCCCAGATACGCAGTATTTT.

This clonotype was found a few times. This chain joins TRBV6-1 and TRBJ2-1; 7 positions agree with TRBD1. The J segment lost 10 bases and the V segment lost 4 bases, leaving 19 bases of the junction unmatched. The length of the CDR3 is 17 residues. CDR1 is MNHNS and CDR2 is SASEGT in the germline V gene. In DNA form, the CDR3 reads TGTGCCAGCAGTGTAATGCGCCGGGACAGCTCCCCCCGAGAGCAGTTCTTC. It translates to CASSVMRRDSSPREQFF.

The V call is TRBV11-1, the J call TRBJ2-1; TRBD1 might be the D (8 bases). V was clipped by 5 bases and J by 15 bases, with 26 bases between them. Germline V gene lookup returns CDR1 SGHAT and CDR2 FQDESV (reference sequence). This CDR3 region has 15 residues. CDR3 amino acids: CASSRGGTGGFDSFF. The CDR3 nucleotides are TGTGCCAGCAGCAGGGGGGGGACAGGAGGCTTCGATTCGTTCTTC.

The chain carries TRBV12-3 or TRBV12-4 and TRBJ2-5; tentatively, D is TRBD2 (6 bases). Trimming left V 4 bases short and J 1 base short, with 10 bases between. This CDR3 comprises 14 residues. CDR3 residues: CASSSGLVQETQYF. CDR3 nucleotides: TGTGCCAGCAGTTCGGGACTGGTCCAAGAGACCCAGTACTTC.

This clonotype occurred a few times. The chain couples TRBV29-1 to TRBJ1-2, with D tentatively TRBD1 (5 bases). Germline V gene data show CDR1 as SQVTM and CDR2 as ANQGSEA. The CDR3 totals 12 residues. Trimming stripped 3 bases from V and 3 bases from J, with 8 bases between. CDR3 in DNA: TGCAGCGTTGACCAGGGAGACTATGGCTACACCTTC. Protein sequence: CSVDQGDYGYTF.